Following are 25 T cell receptor beta chains from one sample sequenced in a study of shared clonotypes between healthy human individuals. Libraries were prepared by immunoSEQ multiplex PCR; TCRdb keeps only in-frame clonotypes and omits some of them. The sample holds roughly 2 million clones, around 95% seen once. Sequenced: naive CD4+ T cells sorted from blood. Subset given: CD45RA+ positively selected. These receptors originate from a man between 18 and 29 years old in good health.

The gene calls are TRBV28 and TRBJ2-3, with D possibly being TRBD2 (6 bases). Trimming cost V 7 bases and J 9 bases, with 17 bases left between them. The CDR3 spans 13 residues. CDR1 is MDHEN, CDR2 SYDVKM, per germline. In DNA form, the CDR3 reads TGTGCCAGCACCCTCCCCAGCGCGGGGACGCAGTATTTT. Translated, it gives CASTLPSAGTQYF. Full variable domain (outside the CDR3, taken from reference TRBV28 and TRBJ2-3): DVKVTQSSRYLVKRTGEKVFLECVQDMDHENMFWYRQDPGLGLRLIYFSYDVKMKEKGDIPEGYSVSREKKERFSLILESASTNQTSMYLCASTLPSAGTQYFGPGTRLTVL.

The chain employs TRBV20-1 and TRBJ2-5; D unclear. Looked up from germline, CDR1 is DFQATT and CDR2 is SNEGSKA (reference sequence). The CDR3 is 11 amino acids. CDR3 DNA: TGCAGCAGTCTCAAGCAAGAGACCCAGTACTTC. It translates to CSSLKQETQYF.

The rearrangement links TRBV2 to TRBJ1-4, with D possibly being TRBD1 (5 bases). Looked up from germline, CDR1 is SNHLY and CDR2 is FYNNEI. V was pared by 8 bases and J by 5 bases, with 18 bases between. CDR3 size: 15 residues. The CDR3 nucleotides are TGTGCCAGCGAGGGGACGGCCCACATGAATGAAAAACTGTTTTTT. Protein: CASEGTAHMNEKLFF.

The chain carries TRBV11-2 and TRBJ2-7; D tentatively reads TRBD1 or TRBD2 (5 bases each). V lost 6 bases and J 1 base, leaving 13 bases between the germline ends. The length of the CDR3 is 14 residues. Germline CDR1 is SGHAT and CDR2 is FQNNGV. The CDR3 sequence is CASSSGTYSYEQYF. The DNA for the CDR3 is TGTGCCAGCAGTTCCGGGACCTATTCCTACGAGCAGTACTTC.

The chain joins TRBV5-1 to TRBJ1-2, with TRBD1 as a possible D gene (6 bases). This CDR3 has 14 amino acids. V was trimmed by 3 bases and J by 5 bases, leaving 14 bases between them. Germline values: CDR1 SGHRS, CDR2 YFSETQ. Here the CDR3 DNA reads TGCGCCAGCAGCTCAACGGACAGCAAATATGGCTACACCTTC. Its translation: CASSSTDSKYGYTF.

This clone was observed once. The chain employs TRBV2 and TRBJ1-5; D remains ambiguous. V was pared by 0 bases and J by 5 bases, with 20 bases between. The CDR3 loop spans 18 amino acids. Germline V CDR1 and CDR2: SNHLY, FYNNEI. The CDR3 here is CASSEAHSKVGLDQPQHF. The CDR3 DNA reads TGTGCCAGCAGTGAAGCACACTCGAAGGTGGGTCTAGATCAGCCCCAGCATTTT.

This clone was recorded once. The chain links TRBV11-2 to TRBJ2-5, with a tentative D call TRBD2 (6 bases). V dropped 6 bases and J dropped 9 bases, with 17 bases sitting between them. This CDR3 contains 13 residues. The V gene's germline CDR1 is SGHAT and CDR2 FQNNGV. CDR3 amino acids: CASRNKPGEAQYF. For the CDR3, the DNA is TGTGCCAGCAGGAATAAGCCGGGGGAGGCCCAGTACTTC.

The V and J genes are TRBV30 and TRBJ1-4; TRBD1 matches 7 bases. With 5 bases clipped from V and 0 bases from J, the junction kept 6 bases outside the gene matches. From germline, CDR1 is GTSNPN and CDR2 SVGIG (reference sequence). The CDR3 length is 15 residues. The CDR3 here is CAWGGQKATNEKLFF. In nucleotides, the CDR3 is TGTGCCTGGGGGGGACAGAAAGCAACTAATGAAAAACTGTTTTTT.

The chain combines TRBV18 with TRBJ2-7; no firm D call. The CDR3 loop spans 15 amino acids. Germline CDR1 KGHSH, CDR2 LQKENI. V dropped 3 bases and J dropped 2 bases, with 14 bases sitting between them. DNA of the CDR3: TGTGCCAGCTCACCGGGCAGGTCTTATACCTACGAGCAGTACTTC. This translates into CASSPGRSYTYEQYF.

This clone was picked up many times. The same CDR3 can be traced to other DNA sequences in this sample. The chain is built from TRBV29-1 and TRBJ1-2, with 11 bases identical to TRBD1. CDR1 and CDR2 (germline): SQVTM, ANQGSEA. V shed 6 bases, J shed 2 bases, and the junction held 2 bases outside the gene matches. CDR3 length: 13 residues. Here the CDR3 DNA reads TGCAGCGTGGGGACAGGGGGGAACTATGGCTACACCTTC. It codes for CSVGTGGNYGYTF. Using reference TRBV29-1 and TRBJ1-2 for the parts outside the CDR3, the full variable domain is SAVISQKPSRDICQRGTSLTIQCQVDSQVTMMFWYRQQPGQSLTLIATANQGSEATYESGFVIDKFPISRPNLTFSTLTVSNMSPEDSSIYLCSVGTGGNYGYTFGSGTRLTVV.

This clone has a handful of counts. The chain joins TRBV6-6 to TRBJ1-5; D is ambiguous. Trimming left V 2 bases short and J 0 bases short, with 8 bases between. CDR1 MNHNY and CDR2 SVGAGI come from the germline V gene (reference sequence). CDR3 length equals 15 residues. CDR3 in amino acids: CASSYVGSSNQPQHF. CDR3 nucleotide sequence: TGTGCCAGCAGTTACGTTGGCAGTAGCAATCAGCCCCAGCATTTT.

The chain couples TRBV7-9 to TRBJ2-7, with TRBD2 matching 15 bases. Trimming took 9 bases from V and 6 from J; bases not matched to a gene: 3. This CDR3 spans 13 amino acids. From germline, CDR1 is SEHNR and CDR2 FQNEAQ (reference sequence). CDR3 protein: CARRTSGGVEQYF. CDR3 nucleotides: TGTGCCAGAAGGACTAGCGGGGGGGTCGAGCAGTACTTC.

V and J are TRBV30 and TRBJ1-4; D unresolved. V lost 0 bases and J lost 5, with 16 bases in between. CDR1 and CDR2 (germline): GTSNPN, SVGIG (reference sequence). The CDR3 has 16 residues. For the CDR3, the DNA is TGTGCCTGGAGTGTACGATCAGGACTTTCCAATGAAAAACTGTTTTTT. This translates into CAWSVRSGLSNEKLFF.

The genes are TRBV6-1 and TRBJ2-2; 7 bases agree with TRBD2. The CDR3 is 14 amino acids. Per the germline V gene, CDR1 is MNHNS and CDR2 is SASEGT. Losses at the gene ends were 8 bases for V and 3 bases for J; bases not matched to a gene: 6. In DNA form, the CDR3 reads TGTGCCAGCTACGGGAGGTTGGACACCGGGGAGCTGTTTTTT. Protein sequence: CASYGRLDTGELFF.

This chain connects TRBV7-2 to TRBJ1-6; 8 bases agree with TRBD1. Germline CDR1 SGHTA, CDR2 FQGNSA. After removal of 8 bases from V and 6 bases from J, the junction contained 3 bases not matched to a gene. The CDR3 is made up of 13 amino acids. The DNA for the CDR3 is TGTGCCAGCCATGGACAGGGTAATTCACCCCTCCACTTT. It translates to CASHGQGNSPLHF.

The chain uses TRBV7-2 and TRBJ2-3; D is uncertain. The CDR3 extends over 13 amino acids. Germline-derived CDR1 and CDR2 are SGHTA and FQGNSA. The ends were cut back, 4 bases at V and 1 base at J, with 6 bases in the middle. CDR3 sequence: CASSSERTDTQYF. CDR3 bases: TGTGCCAGCAGCTCTGAGCGCACAGATACGCAGTATTTT.

This rearrangement joins TRBV5-1 to TRBJ2-5; no reliable D call. Trimming took 3 bases from V and 1 from J, leaving 7 bases between them. Per germline, CDR1 SGHRS and CDR2 YFSETQ. This CDR3 has 13 amino acids. The CDR3 bases are TGCGCCAGCAGCTATTTGCCCCAAGAGACCCAGTACTTC. Protein sequence: CASSYLPQETQYF.

The genes are TRBV7-3 and TRBJ1-2; 7 bases agree with TRBD1. The J segment lost 4 bases and the V segment lost 5 bases, leaving 4 bases of the junction unmatched. The CDR3 runs 13 residues. Germline V gene sequence: CDR1 SGHTA, CDR2 FQGTGA. The CDR3 loop reads CASSQDRIYGYTF. In nucleotides, the CDR3 is TGTGCCAGCAGCCAGGACAGGATCTATGGCTACACCTTC.

The chain carries TRBV6-5 and TRBJ2-7; 7 bases fit TRBD2. Per the germline V gene, CDR1 is MNHEY and CDR2 is SVGAGI. This CDR3 is 11 amino acids long. The V segment lost 6 bases and the J segment 10 bases; nucleotides outside the gene matches: 6. CDR3 nucleotides: TGTGCCAGCAGCCCCGGACTAGATCAGTACTTC. This translates into CASSPGLDQYF.

The chain carries TRBV4-1 and TRBJ1-2; D gene uncertain. V dropped 1 base and J dropped 9 bases, with 9 bases sitting between them. This CDR3 spans 12 amino acids. Germline CDR1 reads MGHRA; CDR2 reads YSYEKL. CDR3 sequence (DNA): TGCGCCAGCAGCCAAGCAAGAGGCAGCTACACCTTC. Translating it yields CASSQARGSYTF.

The DNA for the CDR3 is TGTGCCAGCAGCGGTTCGGGACATTTTAGCTACACCTTC. Its protein product is CASSGSGHFSYTF. This chain connects TRBV27 to TRBJ1-2; TRBD1 is a possible D gene (6 bases). V lost 6 bases, J lost 9 bases, and 17 bases lay in between. The CDR3 runs 13 residues. CDR1 is MNHEY and CDR2 is SMNVEV in the germline V gene (reference sequence).

The chain recombines TRBV5-1 with TRBJ2-7; TRBD2 agrees at 10 bases. Per the germline V gene, CDR1 is SGHRS and CDR2 is YFSETQ. This CDR3 has 17 amino acids. The J segment lost 2 bases and the V segment lost 1 base, leaving 9 bases of the junction unmatched. CDR3 nucleotide sequence: TGCGCCAGCAGCTTGCGGAGCGGGGGGGAGAAAGCCTACGAGCAGTACTTC. It yields the protein CASSLRSGGEKAYEQYF.

The chain employs TRBV5-4 and TRBJ2-7, with 7 bases identical to TRBD1. Germline loops: CDR1 SGHNT, CDR2 YYREEE (reference sequence). This CDR3 spans 15 amino acids. Unmatched junction bases numbered 9, after V lost 4 bases and J lost 2 bases. The CDR3 DNA follows: TGTGCCAGCAGCGTGGGGCAGGGGGTTGCCTACGAGCAGTACTTC. The encoded protein is CASSVGQGVAYEQYF.

V and J are TRBV19 and TRBJ2-1; tentatively, D is TRBD1 (5 bases). The germline V gene has CDR1 LNHDA and CDR2 SQIVND (reference sequence). V was trimmed by 3 bases and J by 5 bases, leaving 14 bases between them. CDR3 length: 15 amino acids. This CDR3 reads CASSITGRPDNEQFF. DNA of the CDR3: TGTGCCAGTAGTATCACAGGTAGGCCAGACAATGAGCAGTTCTTC.

V usage is TRBV7-2 and J usage is TRBJ1-2; 8 positions match TRBD1. Trimming cost V 5 bases and J 3 bases; bases outside gene matches: 8. The germline V gene encodes CDR1 SGHTA and CDR2 FQGNSA. The length of the CDR3 is 15 residues. The CDR3 spells CASSPLTGADYGYTF. CDR3 sequence (DNA): TGTGCCAGCAGCCCGTTGACAGGGGCTGACTATGGCTACACCTTC.